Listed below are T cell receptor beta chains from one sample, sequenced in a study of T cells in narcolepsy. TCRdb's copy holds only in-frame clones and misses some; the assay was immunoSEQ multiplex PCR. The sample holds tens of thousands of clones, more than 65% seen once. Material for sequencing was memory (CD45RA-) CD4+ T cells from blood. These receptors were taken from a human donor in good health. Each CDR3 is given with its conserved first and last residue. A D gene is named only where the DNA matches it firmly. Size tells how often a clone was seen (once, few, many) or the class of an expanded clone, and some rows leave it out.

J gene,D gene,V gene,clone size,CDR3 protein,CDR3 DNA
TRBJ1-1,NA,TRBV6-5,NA,CASRADVNTEAFF,TGTGCCAGCAGGGCGGACGTGAACACTGAAGCTTTCTTT
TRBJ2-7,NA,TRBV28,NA,CASQRPGGSYEQYF,TGTGCCAGTCAGCGACCCGGGGGCTCCTACGAGCAGTACTTC
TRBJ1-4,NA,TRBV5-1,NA,CASGLEATNEKLFF,TGCGCCAGCGGCCTCGAAGCAACTAATGAAAAACTGTTTTTT
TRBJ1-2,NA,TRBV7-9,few,CASSLASAPQGGYTF,TGTGCCAGCAGCTTAGCGTCTGCACCGCAGGGGGGCTACACCTTC
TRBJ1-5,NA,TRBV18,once,CASSPLSDNQPQHF,TGTGCCAGCTCTCCCTTGAGCGACAATCAGCCCCAGCATTTT
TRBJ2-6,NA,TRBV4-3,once,CASSQERKAAGANVLTF,TGCGCCAGCAGTCAAGAGCGAAAGGCAGCTGGGGCCAACGTCCTGACTTTC
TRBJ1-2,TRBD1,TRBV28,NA,CASSLPTGLGYTF,TGTGCCAGCAGTTTACCGACAGGGCTTGGCTACACCTTC
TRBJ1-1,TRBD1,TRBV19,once,CASSIRPGTGNKNTEAFF,TGTGCCAGTAGTATCCGCCCGGGGACAGGGAATAAGAACACTGAAGCTTTCTTT
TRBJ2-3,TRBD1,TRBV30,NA,CGGQGGTDTQYF,TGCGGAGGACAGGGGGGAACAGATACGCAGTATTTT
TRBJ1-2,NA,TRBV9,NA,CASSVATQNYGYTF,TGTGCCAGCAGCGTAGCAACACAGAACTATGGCTACACCTTC
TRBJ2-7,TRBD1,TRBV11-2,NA,CASSQNIGTGGIEQYF,TGTGCCAGCAGCCAAAACATCGGGACAGGGGGAATCGAGCAGTACTTC
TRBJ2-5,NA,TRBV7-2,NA,CASSLVVRETQYF,TGTGCCAGCAGCTTAGTAGTGCGGGAGACCCAGTACTTC
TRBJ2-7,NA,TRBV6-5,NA,CASSKGYEQYF,TGTGCCAGCTCGAAGGGCTACGAGCAGTACTTC
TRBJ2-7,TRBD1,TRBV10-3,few,CAISEEGQGTYEQYF,TGTGCCATCAGTGAAGAGGGACAGGGAACCTACGAGCAGTACTTC
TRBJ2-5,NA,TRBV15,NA,CATSLAGLTGETQYF,TGTGCCACCTCCCTCGCCGGGTTAACTGGGGAGACCCAGTACTTC
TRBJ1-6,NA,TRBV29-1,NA,CSVSEGGRDSPLHF,TGCAGCGTTTCAGAGGGGGGGCGGGATTCACCCCTCCACTTT
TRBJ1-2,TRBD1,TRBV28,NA,CASTDRGRGYTF,TGTGCCAGCACGGACAGGGGTCGGGGCTACACCTTC
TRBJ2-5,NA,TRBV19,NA,CASTRYETQYF,TGTGCCAGTACCAGGTACGAGACCCAGTACTTC
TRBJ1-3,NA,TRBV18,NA,CASTTNTGNTIYF,TGTGCCAGCACAACCAATACTGGAAACACCATATATTTT
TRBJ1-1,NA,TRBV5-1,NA,CASSLGQAATEAFF,TGCGCCAGCAGCTTGGGACAGGCCGCCACTGAAGCTTTCTTT
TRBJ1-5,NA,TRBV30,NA,CAWSDGGRSQPQHF,TGTGCCTGGAGTGACGGGGGAAGGAGTCAGCCCCAGCATTTT
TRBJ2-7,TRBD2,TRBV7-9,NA,CASSISGGYEQYF,TGTGCCAGCAGCATTAGCGGGGGGTACGAGCAGTACTTC
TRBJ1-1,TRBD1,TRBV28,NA,CASTPFTLGTGGLVTEAFF,TGTGCCAGCACCCCCTTCACATTAGGTACAGGGGGGCTGGTCACTGAAGCTTTCTTT
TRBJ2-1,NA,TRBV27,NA,CASSPPPGTYNEQFF,TGTGCCAGCAGTCCCCCGCCAGGAACCTACAATGAGCAGTTCTTC
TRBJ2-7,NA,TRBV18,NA,CASSPRTEAIEQYF,TGTGCCAGCTCACCGAGGACAGAAGCCATCGAGCAGTACTTC
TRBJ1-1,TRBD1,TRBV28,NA,CASSPQGVWQYTEAFF,TGTGCCAGCAGTCCACAGGGGGTTTGGCAATACACTGAAGCTTTCTTT
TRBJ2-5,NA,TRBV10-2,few,CASSESNREETQYF,TGCGCCAGCAGTGAGTCAAACAGAGAAGAGACCCAGTACTTC
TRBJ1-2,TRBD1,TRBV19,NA,CASSIKRTGFNYGYTF,TGTGCCAGTAGTATCAAGAGGACAGGCTTTAACTATGGCTACACCTTC
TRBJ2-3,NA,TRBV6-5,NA,CASSYSRRSSTDTQYF,TGTGCCAGCAGTTACTCGCGGCGATCCAGCACAGATACGCAGTATTTT
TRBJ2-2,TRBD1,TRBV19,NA,CASNTGQGLSGELFF,TGTGCCAGTAATACGGGACAGGGGCTATCGGGGGAGCTGTTTTTT
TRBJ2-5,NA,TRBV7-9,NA,CATSRYRAARETQYF,TGTGCAACCTCTCGGTACAGGGCTGCTCGAGAGACCCAGTACTTC
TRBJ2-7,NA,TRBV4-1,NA,CASSQDSLGFEVGQYF,TGCGCCAGCAGCCAAGATAGTCTGGGGTTCGAGGTAGGGCAGTACTTC
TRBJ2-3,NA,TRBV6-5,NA,CASSYSRWGATDTQYF,TGTGCCAGCAGTTACTCGAGGTGGGGCGCGACAGATACGCAGTATTTT
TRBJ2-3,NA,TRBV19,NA,CASSIAGSTDTQYF,TGTGCCAGTAGTATCGCAGGAAGCACAGATACGCAGTATTTT
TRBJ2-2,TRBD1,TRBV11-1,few,CASSLDRVNTGELFF,TGTGCCAGCAGCTTGGACAGGGTGAACACCGGGGAGCTGTTTTTT
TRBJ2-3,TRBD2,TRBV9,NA,CASSPRGGDTQYF,TGTGCCAGCAGCCCGCGGGGGGGAGATACGCAGTATTTT
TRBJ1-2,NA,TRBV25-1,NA,CASSEPQRSRGYTF,TGTGCCAGCAGTGAACCACAAAGGTCTCGCGGCTACACCTTC
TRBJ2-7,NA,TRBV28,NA,CASRDTTYEQYF,TGTGCCAGCAGGGACACTACCTACGAGCAGTACTTC
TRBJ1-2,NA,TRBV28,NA,CASRTLGTANYGYTF,TGTGCCAGTAGAACCCTGGGGACTGCGAACTATGGCTACACCTTC
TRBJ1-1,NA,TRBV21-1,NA,CASSRVTGKENTEAFF,TGTGCCAGCAGCAGGGTGACAGGGAAGGAGAACACTGAAGCTTTCTTT
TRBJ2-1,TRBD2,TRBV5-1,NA,CASSPGLAGVVQFF,TGCGCCAGCAGCCCGGGACTAGCGGGAGTTGTGCAGTTCTTC
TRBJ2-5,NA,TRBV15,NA,CATSSYNGQSPRETQYF,TGTGCCACCAGCAGCTACAATGGACAGTCACCCCGAGAGACCCAGTACTTC
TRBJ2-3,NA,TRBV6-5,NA,CASSPLLDTQYF,TGTGCCAGCTCGCCGCTCTTGGATACGCAGTATTTT
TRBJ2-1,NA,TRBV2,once,CASSDLVRDEQFF,TGTGCCAGCAGTGACCTAGTACGTGATGAGCAGTTCTTC
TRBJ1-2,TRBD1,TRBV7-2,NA,CASSLGQGDGYTF,TGTGCCAGCAGCCTGGGACAGGGGGATGGCTACACCTTC
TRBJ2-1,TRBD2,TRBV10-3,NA,CAISDFSGGAYNEQFF,TGTGCCATCAGTGACTTTAGCGGGGGGGCATACAATGAGCAGTTCTTC
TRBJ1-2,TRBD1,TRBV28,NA,CASSNTGGRGGYTF,TGTGCCAGCAGTAACACAGGGGGCCGTGGAGGCTACACCTTC
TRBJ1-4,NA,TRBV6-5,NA,CASSYGQVGEKLFF,TGTGCCAGCAGTTACGGCCAGGTGGGGGAAAAACTGTTTTTT
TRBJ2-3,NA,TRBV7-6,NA,CASSLEGRVADTQYF,TGTGCCAGCAGCTTAGAAGGTCGAGTGGCAGATACGCAGTATTTT
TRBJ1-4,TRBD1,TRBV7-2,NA,CASSTHRGTNEKLFF,TGTGCCAGCAGCACCCACAGGGGAACTAATGAAAAACTGTTTTTT
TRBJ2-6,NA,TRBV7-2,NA,CASTGRLSGANVLTF,TGTGCCAGCACGGGACGCCTCTCTGGGGCCAACGTCCTGACTTTC
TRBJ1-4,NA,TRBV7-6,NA,CASSLQATNEKLFF,TGTGCCAGCAGCTTACAGGCAACTAATGAAAAACTGTTTTTT
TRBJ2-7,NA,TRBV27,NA,CASSLKAGWDYEQYF,TGTGCCAGCAGTTTAAAGGCAGGGTGGGACTACGAGCAGTACTTC
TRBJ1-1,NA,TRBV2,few,CASRGRPGRNTEAFF,TGTGCCAGCAGGGGACGACCAGGGAGGAACACTGAAGCTTTCTTT
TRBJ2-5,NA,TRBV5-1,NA,CASSLGGGPRETQYF,TGCGCCAGCAGCTTGGGCGGGGGCCCTAGGGAGACCCAGTACTTC
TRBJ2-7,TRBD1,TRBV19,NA,CASKGTGAYEQYF,TGTGCCAGTAAAGGGACAGGGGCCTACGAGCAGTACTTC